Described below is a single T cell receptor beta chain sequence and its context. Its antigen is as yet unknown. The data are from a study of shared clonotypes between healthy human individuals. General study findings and limits: Compared with clonotypes that all four donors shared, non-shared clonotypes had lower generation probabilities.

The repertoire was sequenced with immunoSEQ multiplex PCR; TCRdb's copy has only in-frame clones and lacks some. Of over a million clones in the sample, around 74% were seen once. Within Nashville, Tennessee resided all donors, each a Caucasian adult. The CDR3 has 18 residues. After removal of 1 base from V and 0 bases from J, the junction contained 9 bases not matched to a gene. Per germline, CDR1 SGHTA and CDR2 FQGNSA. The TCR originated in a man aged 18 to 30 in good health. This chain joins TRBV7-2 and TRBJ2-4; TRBD2 aligns across 7 bases. The specimen sequenced was memory CD4+ T cells sorted from blood. Specified subset: CD45RA-negative fraction. CDR3 sequence reads: CASSLESSGSIAKNIQYF. The CDR3 nucleotides read TGTGCCAGCAGCTTAGAGTCTAGCGGATCTATAGCCAAAAACATTCAGTACTTC.